This entry features one TCR beta chain sequence. Its antigen target is currently unknown. One base away there is no much larger clone; base qualities are not given. Whole blood was collected in K2EDTA tubes by collaborating institutions according to the institutions' own protocols. For TCRbeta analysis, collaborators shipped samples in one of three forms: frozen whole blood, isolated PBMCs, or DNA extracted from either of those sample types. The data are from a study of blood T cell repertoires in COVID-19 (dated by TCRdb to between 2020 and 2021). Study-wide context: Samples covering the acute and convalescent phases of COVID-19 were provided by collaborators in the United States, Italy and Spain. The material from the prospective study consisted of cDNA or gDNA derived from T cells, B-cell-depleted T cells, or PBMCs. Subjects who had been exposed to COVID-19, were actively infected with it, or had recovered from it provided the deeply sampled blood TCRbeta repertoires that made up the dataset. The repertoires were released in a freely available public database meant as a resource for research on the immune response to SARS-CoV-2. The samples were drawn from two sources: the first 160 participants of the ongoing ImmuneRACE study, and 1,254 subjects contributed by 6 global collaborators. A de-identified subject ID, COVID-19 status, age in years and sex were almost always included in the sample metadata. Where HLA class I and class II types were available, the types were taken from metadata supplied by the sample provider, not from assay-based typing. General conclusions and limits of the study: How much clinical and demographic metadata was included differed by source and by participant, and the metadata was provided uncurated.

TCRbeta CDR3 regions were amplified from genomic DNA using the immunoSEQ Assay, a bias-controlled multiplex PCR. In the source study's methods: Within the assay, amplification of reference gene primers was used to estimate how many nucleated cells each sample contained. To quantify the absolute abundance of each unique TCRbeta CDR3 rearrangement, sequence reads were collapsed and filtered. Productive Simpson clonality was computed per sample as the square root of Simpson's diversity index over productive rearrangements. TCRdb took over this immuneACCESS table, retaining in-frame rearrangements with V and J assigned. Such tables are incomplete; in checked studies, under half of the missing clones stem from an unresolved V gene, and the remainder is unexplained. V and J calls plus clone size are reproduced from that table; the DNA served to infer D and trimming. This sample holds 100,000 to 150,000 clones; 65% to 80% were observed only once. Roughly 2.7% of the sample is in the top ten clones.

Its CDR3 holds 15 amino acids, cysteine through phenylalanine. The kept DNA is CDR3 alone, 45 bases in frame from the first base. The CDR1 and CDR2 encoded by the germline V gene are SGHVS and FNYEAQ. The junction shows trimming of 2 bases on V and 4 bases on J, and the gene matches do not reach 3 bases of it. Material: peripheral blood. The sequence is built from TRBV7-6 and TRBJ2-5; 11 bases in the junction line up with TRBD2. The receptor was isolated from a man between 45 and 60 years old with acute or convalescent COVID-19. The DNA sequence is given as TGTGCCAGCAGCTTAACTAGCGGGAGTGGAGAGACCCAGTACTTC. It translates as CASSLTSGSGETQYF.